The 17 T cell receptor beta chains in this list originate from one sample, sequenced in a study of molecular identifiers for immune sequencing clone quantification. TCRdb analysed the PCR reads with MiXCR anew, one entry per CDR3 protein. The repertoire includes under 800,000 distinct CDR3 sequences, about 25% of them detected once, and approximately 0.75% sits in the top ten. Sequenced input: naive CD8+ T cells from blood, with Jurkat cell RNA spiked in. The subset here: FACS-sorted CD8+CD4-CCR7+CD45RA+ naive T cells. Receptor source: a human donor in good health. Some libraries in this study had Jurkat cell RNA spiked in.

Comment on this clonotype: A much bigger clone sits one base away, suggesting this may be a read error. The conserved phenylalanine or tryptophan is not found at the CDR3 terminus, so this likely reflects a read error. The chain carries TRBV9 and TRBJ1-5, with TRBD1 identical over 9 bases. With 0 bases clipped from V and 6 bases from J, the junction kept 4 bases outside the gene matches. This CDR3 is 15 amino acids long. Looked up from germline, CDR1 is SGDLS and CDR2 is YYNGEE. The CDR3 reads CASSVGDREGQPQHI. In DNA form, the CDR3 reads TGTGCCAGCAGCGTAGGGGACAGGGAGGGTCAGCCCCAGCATATT.

The V gene is TRBV28, the J gene TRBJ1-1, with no clear D. The CDR3 loop spans 17 amino acids. The germline V and J ends were trimmed by 3 bases and 0 bases, with 17 bases remaining between them. Germline V gene sequence: CDR1 MDHEN, CDR2 SYDVKM. The CDR3 nucleotides read TGTGCCAGCAGTTTCTTGCCAACCACCGACCTGAACACTGAAGCTTTCTTT. This encodes CASSFLPTTDLNTEAFF.

This chain uses TRBV4-1 with TRBJ2-7; 7 bases are shared with TRBD2. CDR3 length equals 14 residues. Per the germline V gene, CDR1 is MGHRA and CDR2 is YSYEKL. V trimming: 0 bases; J trimming: 4 bases; junction bases outside the gene matches: 3. CDR3: CASSQEAGRYEQYF. CDR3 coding DNA: TGCGCCAGCAGCCAAGAAGCGGGGAGGTACGAGCAGTACTTC.

The chain is built from TRBV3-1 and TRBJ2-5; 11 bases match TRBD1. The V gene end was trimmed by 3 bases and the J gene end by 5 bases; junction bases not matched to a gene: 8. CDR3 length: 16 amino acids. Germline assignment: CDR1 LGHDT and CDR2 YNNKEL (reference sequence). CDR3 in amino acids: CASSHYGQGALETQYF. CDR3 bases: TGTGCCAGCAGCCACTACGGACAGGGGGCTCTGGAGACCCAGTACTTC.

The V and J genes are TRBV4-3 and TRBJ2-2; D unresolved. Trimming stripped 1 base from V and 0 bases from J, with 9 bases between. The CDR3 sequence is 16 residues long. The germline gives CDR1 LGHNA, CDR2 YSLEER. The CDR3 reads CASSQVASANTGELFF. The CDR3 DNA reads TGCGCCAGCAGCCAAGTGGCCAGCGCGAACACCGGGGAGCTGTTTTTT.

This chain connects TRBV19 to TRBJ2-1; no clear D. The CDR3 length is 15 residues. Germline values: CDR1 LNHDA, CDR2 SQIVND (reference sequence). V gave up 2 bases and J gave up 2 bases, with 10 bases separating them. CDR3 DNA: TGTGCCAGTAGTATATCTTTTAGCCCCTACAATGAGCAGTTCTTC. Protein sequence: CASSISFSPYNEQFF. The complete variable domain, with remaining parts taken from reference TRBV19 and TRBJ2-1, reads DGGITQSPKYLFRKEGQNVTLSCEQNLNHDAMYWYRQDPGQGLRLIYYSQIVNDFQKGDIAEGYSVSREKKESFPLTVTSAQKNPTAFYLCASSISFSPYNEQFFGPGTRLTVL.

This clonotype was observed a few times. CDR3 DNA sequence: TGTGCCAGCAGCTTTGCGGGACAGGATTACGAGCAGTACTTC. Translated: CASSFAGQDYEQYF. This rearrangement joins TRBV7-9 to TRBJ2-7; 8 nucleotides align to TRBD1. The CDR3 extends over 14 amino acids. Germline trimming cut 3 bases from V and 4 bases from J; bases unmatched to any gene: 5. Germline CDR1 and CDR2: SEHNR and FQNEAQ (reference sequence).

About this clonotype: This could be a read error, since a much larger clone is one nucleotide away. CDR3 in amino acids: CSARGSQGLGDTQYF. DNA of the CDR3: TGCAGTGCAAGGGGATCACAGGGGTTGGGAGATACGCAGTATTTT. This chain links TRBV20-1 with TRBJ2-3, with TRBD1 matching 7 bases. Trimming cost V 6 bases and J 5 bases; bases outside gene matches: 14. The CDR3 loop spans 15 amino acids. Germline loops: CDR1 DFQATT, CDR2 SNEGSKA (reference sequence).

The rearrangement links TRBV4-1 to TRBJ2-1; TRBD2 aligns across 15 bases. From germline, CDR1 is MGHRA and CDR2 YSYEKL. V lost 5 bases and J lost 8; bases outside the gene matches: 10. The CDR3 runs to 17 residues. CDR3: CASSSLGLAGGSDEQFF. The CDR3 DNA follows: TGCGCCAGCAGCTCCTTGGGACTAGCGGGAGGATCCGATGAGCAGTTCTTC.

Concerning this clonotype itself: Being one base from a much bigger clone, this may be a read error. J is TRBJ2-5 and V is TRBV10-3; a possible D gene is TRBD2 (5 bases). The V and J ends lost 4 bases and 1 base respectively, with 13 bases between them. Germline V CDR1 and CDR2: ENHRY, SYGVKD. The CDR3 covers 15 residues. The DNA for the CDR3 is TGTGCCATCAGTGTGTCCGGAGGCTCCCAAGAGACCCAGTACTTC. Translation: CAISVSGGSQETQYF.

Concerning this clonotype itself: At one boundary the junction diverges from the germline segment, which might be a read error. The chain is built from TRBV19 and TRBJ2-7; weak D call: TRBD2 (6 bases). The CDR3 is 12 residues long. Germline V gives CDR1 LNHDA, CDR2 SQIVND (reference sequence). CDR3: CVSSIPSDEQYF. CDR3 DNA: TGTGTCAGTAGTATACCTAGCGACGAGCAGTACTTC. The whole variable domain, filled in from reference TRBV19 and TRBJ2-7, reads DGGITQSPKYLFRKEGQNVTLSCEQNLNHDAMYWYRQDPGQGLRLIYYSQIVNDFQKGDIAEGYSVSREKKESFPLTVTSAQKNPTAFYLCVSSIPSDEQYFGPGTRLTVT.

This rearrangement joins TRBV11-1 to TRBJ2-1; D not resolved. The CDR3 sequence is 15 residues long. Germline CDR1 is SGHAT and CDR2 is FQDESV (reference sequence). V dropped 2 bases and J dropped 0 bases, with 8 bases sitting between them. For the CDR3, the DNA is TGTGCCAGCAGCTTAACGGAAAGCTCCTACAATGAGCAGTTCTTC. Protein product: CASSLTESSYNEQFF.

As concerns this clonotype: A much larger clone differs by one base, so this may be a read error. The rearrangement joins TRBV4-1 to TRBJ2-7, with 10 bases identical to TRBD1. Germline V lookup: CDR1 MGHRA, CDR2 YSYEKL. The CDR3 consists of 15 residues. The V gene end was trimmed by 4 bases and the J gene end by 2 bases; junction bases not matched to a gene: 5. This chain's CDR3 is CASSRRTGGAYEQYF. Written as DNA, the CDR3 is TGCGCCAGCAGCCGAAGGACAGGGGGGGCCTACGAGCAGTACTTC.

This clonotype was seen repeatedly, ten times or more. The chain uses TRBV28 and TRBJ1-1; D remains ambiguous. With 2 bases removed from V and 1 base from J, the gap between germline ends came to 8 bases. This CDR3 region has 14 residues. CDR1 and CDR2 (germline): MDHEN, SYDVKM. The DNA for the CDR3 is TGTGCCAGCAGTTTAGGCCGCCCGAACACTGAAGCTTTCTTT. This translates into CASSLGRPNTEAFF.

The J gene is TRBJ1-1, the V gene TRBV6-2 or TRBV6-3, with 7 bases fitting TRBD1. The germline V gene encodes CDR1 MNHEY and CDR2 SVGEGT. J was trimmed by 2 bases and V by 7 bases; bases with no gene match: 13. This CDR3 region has 16 residues. CDR3 DNA: TGTGCCAGCAACTGGGGGACAGACGAAGGTAACACTGAAGCTTTCTTT. Amino acid sequence: CASNWGTDEGNTEAFF.

The rearrangement links TRBV5-1 to TRBJ1-1, with D perhaps matching TRBD1 (6 bases). Trimming pared 7 bases from V and 6 bases from J, leaving 19 bases between. The CDR3 is 14 amino acids. Germline CDR1 reads SGHRS; CDR2 reads YFSETQ. CDR3 bases: TGCGCCAGCCGCGGGGGGGGGCAAGGGTCTGAAGCTTTCTTT. It codes for CASRGGGQGSEAFF. The variable domain in full, with the rest retrieved from reference TRBV5-1 and TRBJ1-1, is KAGVTQTPRYLIKTRGQQVTLSCSPISGHRSVSWYQQTPGQGLQFLFEYFSETQRNKGNFPGRFSGRQFSNSRSEMNVSTLELGDSALYLCASRGGGQGSEAFFGQGTRLTVV.

At least ten counts were recorded for this clonotype. J is TRBJ2-3 and V is TRBV19; no clear D. This CDR3 has 13 amino acids. V was clipped by 3 bases and J by 6 bases, with 10 bases between them. Germline V gene data show CDR1 as LNHDA and CDR2 as SQIVND (reference sequence). In DNA form, the CDR3 reads TGTGCCAGTAGTATGGTGGAGTTCGATACGCAGTATTTT. Translating it yields CASSMVEFDTQYF. The full variable domain, with the rest looked up from reference TRBV19 and TRBJ2-3, is DGGITQSPKYLFRKEGQNVTLSCEQNLNHDAMYWYRQDPGQGLRLIYYSQIVNDFQKGDIAEGYSVSREKKESFPLTVTSAQKNPTAFYLCASSMVEFDTQYFGPGTRLTVL.